These 9 T cell receptor beta chains were sequenced from one sample in a study of blood T cell repertoires in COVID-19. TCRdb keeps only in-frame clones here, not all; method: immunoSEQ multiplex PCR. Of about 120,000 clones in the sample, about 89% are singletons; the top ten hold 15% to 20%. The sequenced sample was peripheral blood. The source of these receptors is a human donor with acute or convalescent COVID-19. The donor label of this sample is uncertain.

This chain links TRBV6-5 with TRBJ1-2; D ambiguous. The germline V gene has CDR1 MNHEY and CDR2 SVGAGI. This CDR3 is built from 14 residues. Trimming removed 2 bases at V and 3 bases at J, with 10 bases between. CDR3 sequence reads: CASSYTRGYYGYTF. In nucleotides, the CDR3 is TGTGCCAGCAGTTACACTCGGGGATACTATGGCTACACCTTC.

The chain couples TRBV19 to TRBJ2-1; 9 nucleotides line up with TRBD2. The CDR3 covers 18 residues. Trimming removed 6 bases from V and 8 bases from J; junction bases left unmatched: 20. The germline CDR1 and CDR2 sequences are LNHDA and SQIVND (reference sequence). CDR3 residues: CASSQTGVAGEVFDEQFF. The CDR3 DNA is TGTGCCAGTAGCCAAACCGGGGTAGCGGGAGAAGTTTTTGATGAGCAGTTCTTC.

This clone was detected once. The rearrangement joins TRBV6-4 to TRBJ2-2; maybe TRBD2 (5 bases). The V and J ends lost 5 bases and 3 bases respectively, with 13 bases between them. CDR1 MRHNA and CDR2 SNTAGT come from the germline V gene. The CDR3 has 15 amino acids. The CDR3 is CASSPSSGYTGELFF. DNA of the CDR3: TGTGCCAGCAGTCCGTCCTCGGGGTACACCGGGGAGCTGTTTTTT.

Points on this clone: Other nucleotide sequences in the sample specify the same CDR3. The V gene is TRBV19, the J gene TRBJ2-7; tentatively, D is TRBD1 (8 bases). This CDR3 spans 15 amino acids. Germline V gene data show CDR1 as LNHDA and CDR2 as SQIVND (reference sequence). V lost 3 bases and J 2 bases, leaving 14 bases between the germline ends. Here the CDR3 DNA reads TGTGCCAGTAGTATGGGGGGGACAGGTACCTACGAGCAGTACTTC. The encoded protein is CASSMGGTGTYEQYF.

The V gene is TRBV5-1, the J gene TRBJ2-7; a weak D match, TRBD1 (6 bases). This CDR3 comprises 13 residues. Trimming pared 2 bases from V and 7 bases from J, leaving 13 bases between. CDR1 is SGHRS and CDR2 is YFSETQ in the germline V gene. The CDR3 DNA reads as TGCGCCAGCAGCTTACAAGAAGGGACAGAGCAGTACTTC. This translates into CASSLQEGTEQYF. The full variable domain, completed using reference TRBV5-1 and TRBJ2-7, is KAGVTQTPRYLIKTRGQQVTLSCSPISGHRSVSWYQQTPGQGLQFLFEYFSETQRNKGNFPGRFSGRQFSNSRSEMNVSTLELGDSALYLCASSLQEGTEQYFGPGTRLTVT.

The DNA of the CDR3 is TGTGCCAGCAGTAGAGACAGGGGCCGGAAAGCTTTCTTT. It translates to CASSRDRGRKAFF. This chain links TRBV2 with TRBJ1-1; 8 bases match TRBD1. Germline V gives CDR1 SNHLY, CDR2 FYNNEI. This CDR3 contains 13 residues. The V segment lost 5 bases and the J segment 9 bases; nucleotides outside the gene matches: 8. The variable domain in full, completed from reference TRBV2 and TRBJ1-1, reads EPEVTQTPSHQVTQMGQEVILRCVPISNHLYFYWYRQILGQKVEFLVSFYNNEISEKSEIFDDQFSVERPDGSNFTLKIRSTKLEDSAMYFCASSRDRGRKAFFGQGTRLTVV.

V is TRBV3-1 (or the pseudogene TRBV3-2) and J is TRBJ2-1; 8 nucleotides agree with TRBD2. With 0 bases clipped from V and 0 bases from J, the junction kept 10 bases outside the gene matches. The germline V gene encodes CDR1 LGHDT and CDR2 YNNKEL (reference sequence). The CDR3 loop spans 19 amino acids. The CDR3 is CASSQDPLIAGSSYNEQFF. In nucleotides, the CDR3 is TGTGCCAGCAGCCAAGATCCCCTTATAGCGGGGAGCTCCTACAATGAGCAGTTCTTC.

V usage is TRBV4-3 and J usage is TRBJ2-5; the match to TRBD1 covers 8 bases. With 2 bases clipped from V and 5 bases from J, the junction kept 4 bases outside the gene matches. Germline lookup yields CDR1 LGHNA and CDR2 YSLEER. The CDR3 totals 14 residues. In DNA, the CDR3 is TGCGCCAGCAGCCAACAGGGGGCAGGGGAGACCCAGTACTTC. Protein product: CASSQQGAGETQYF.

V is TRBV6-5 and J is TRBJ1-6, with TRBD1 matching 8 bases. The CDR3 is 14 amino acids. The junction had 6 bases not matched to a gene; V was cut back by 6 bases and J by 8 bases. CDR1 is MNHEY, CDR2 SVGAGI, per germline. DNA for the CDR3: TGTGCCAGCAGGGGGGGACAGGATGATTCACCCCTCCACTTT. This translates into CASRGGQDDSPLHF.